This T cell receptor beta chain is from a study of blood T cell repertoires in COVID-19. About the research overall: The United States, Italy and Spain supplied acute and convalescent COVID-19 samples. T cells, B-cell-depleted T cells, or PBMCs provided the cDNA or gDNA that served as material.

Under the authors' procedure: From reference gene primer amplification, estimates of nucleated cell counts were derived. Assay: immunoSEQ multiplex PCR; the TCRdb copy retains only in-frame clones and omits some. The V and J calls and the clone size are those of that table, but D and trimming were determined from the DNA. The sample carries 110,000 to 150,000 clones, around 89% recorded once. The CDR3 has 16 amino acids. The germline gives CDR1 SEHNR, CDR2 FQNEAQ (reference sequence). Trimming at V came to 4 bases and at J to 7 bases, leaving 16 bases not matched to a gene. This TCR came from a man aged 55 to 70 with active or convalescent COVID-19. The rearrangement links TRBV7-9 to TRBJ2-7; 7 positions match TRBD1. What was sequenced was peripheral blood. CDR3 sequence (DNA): TGTGCCAGCAGCTCCGCTCGCCCGACAGGGATCGAAGAGCAGTACTTC. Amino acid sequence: CASSSARPTGIEEQYF.